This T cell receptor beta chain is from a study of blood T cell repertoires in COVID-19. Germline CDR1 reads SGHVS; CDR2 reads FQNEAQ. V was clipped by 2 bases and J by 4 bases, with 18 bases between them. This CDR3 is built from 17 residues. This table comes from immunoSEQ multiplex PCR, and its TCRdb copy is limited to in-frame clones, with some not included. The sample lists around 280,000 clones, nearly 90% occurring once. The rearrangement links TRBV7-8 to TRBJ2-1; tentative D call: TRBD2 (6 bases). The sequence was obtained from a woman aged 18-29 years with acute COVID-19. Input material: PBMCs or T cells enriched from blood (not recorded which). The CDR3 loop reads CASSLPPSGGPYNEQFF. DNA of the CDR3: TGTGCCAGCAGCTTACCGCCCAGCGGAGGGCCTTACAATGAGCAGTTCTTC.